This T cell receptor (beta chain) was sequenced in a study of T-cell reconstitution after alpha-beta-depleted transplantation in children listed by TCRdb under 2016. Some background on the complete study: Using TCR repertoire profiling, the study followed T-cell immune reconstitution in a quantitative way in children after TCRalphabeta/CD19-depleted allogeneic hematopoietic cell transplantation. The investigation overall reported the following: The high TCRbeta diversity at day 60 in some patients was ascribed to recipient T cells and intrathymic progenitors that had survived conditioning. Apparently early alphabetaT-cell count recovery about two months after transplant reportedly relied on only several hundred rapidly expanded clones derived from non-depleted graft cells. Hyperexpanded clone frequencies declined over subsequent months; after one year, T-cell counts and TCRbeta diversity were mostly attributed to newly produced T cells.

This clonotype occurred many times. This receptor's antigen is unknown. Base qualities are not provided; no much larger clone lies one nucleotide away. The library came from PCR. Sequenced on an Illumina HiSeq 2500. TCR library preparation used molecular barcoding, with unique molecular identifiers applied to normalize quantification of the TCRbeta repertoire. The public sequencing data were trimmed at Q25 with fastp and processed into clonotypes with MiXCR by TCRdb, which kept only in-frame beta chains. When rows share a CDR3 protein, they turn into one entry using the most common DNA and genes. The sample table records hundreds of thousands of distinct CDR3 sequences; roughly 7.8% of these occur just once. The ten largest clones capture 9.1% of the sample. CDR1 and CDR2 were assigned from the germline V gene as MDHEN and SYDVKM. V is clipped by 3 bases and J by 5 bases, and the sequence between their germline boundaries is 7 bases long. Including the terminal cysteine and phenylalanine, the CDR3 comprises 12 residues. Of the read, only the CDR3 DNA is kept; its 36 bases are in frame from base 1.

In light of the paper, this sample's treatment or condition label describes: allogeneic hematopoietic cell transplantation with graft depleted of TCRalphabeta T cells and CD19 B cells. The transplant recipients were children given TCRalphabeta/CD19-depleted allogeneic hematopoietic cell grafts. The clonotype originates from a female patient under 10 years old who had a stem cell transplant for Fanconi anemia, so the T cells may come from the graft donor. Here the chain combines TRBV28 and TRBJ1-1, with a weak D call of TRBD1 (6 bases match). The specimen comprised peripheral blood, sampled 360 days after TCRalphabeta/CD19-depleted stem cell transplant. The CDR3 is CASSLGATEAFF. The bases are TGTGCCAGCAGTTTGGGGGCTACTGAAGCTTTCTTT.